This is a list of T cell receptor beta chains from one sample in a study of blood T cells in healthy people across ages. TCRdb used MiXCR to reprocess the 5' RACE reads, holding one entry per CDR3 protein. The sample has 850,000 to 1,000,000 distinct CDR3 sequences, 48% seen once. The sample consisted of blood. Source of these receptors: a man aged 25-45 years in good health. CDR3s include the opening cysteine and the closing phenylalanine or tryptophan. Fields, in order: clone size, J gene, V gene, D gene, CDR3 protein, CDR3 DNA. A D gene is named only where the DNA matches it firmly. Only part of the rows carry a size: once, few, many, or a class if the clone is expanded.

-,TRBJ2-3,TRBV7-2,-,CASSLDGTSSTDTQYF,TGTGCCAGCAGCTTGGACGGGACTTCTAGCACAGATACGCAGTATTTT
-,TRBJ2-7,TRBV20-1,-,CSAEIGSSYEQYF,TGCAGTGCGGAAATAGGGAGCTCCTACGAGCAGTACTTC
-,TRBJ2-4,TRBV7-2,-,CASNREYF,TGTGCCAGCAACCGAGAGTACTTC
-,TRBJ2-7,TRBV12-3/TRBV12-4,-,CASSNAGTYEQYF,TGTGCCAGCTCTAATGCAGGAACCTACGAGCAGTACTTC
-,TRBJ2-4,TRBV4-3,-,CASSQNLGGSKNIQYF,TGCGCCAGCAGCCAAAACCTGGGCGGTTCCAAAAACATTCAGTACTTC
-,TRBJ2-3,TRBV9,TRBD2,CASSPRRTSGGASTDTQYF,TGTGCCAGCAGCCCCCGACGGACTAGCGGGGGGGCTAGCACAGATACGCAGTATTTT
-,TRBJ2-7,TRBV20-1,TRBD2,CSATGTSGYNEQYF,TGCAGTGCCACCGGGACTAGCGGATACAATGAGCAGTACTTC
-,TRBJ2-3,TRBV4-2,TRBD2,CASSQTAGPPRTDTQYF,TGTGCCAGCAGCCAAACAGCGGGACCACCAAGGACAGATACGCAGTATTTT
-,TRBJ1-5,TRBV2,-,CASSEAGARNSQPQHF,TGTGCCAGCAGTGAAGCGGGCGCCAGGAATAGTCAGCCCCAGCATTTT
few,TRBJ2-4,TRBV30,TRBD1,CAWSTRTGDIQYF,TGTGCCTGGAGTACACGGACAGGGGACATTCAGTACTTC
-,TRBJ2-3,TRBV6-1,TRBD2,CASKGLAALDTQYF,TGTGCCAGCAAAGGACTAGCGGCGTTAGATACGCAGTATTTT
few,TRBJ2-7,TRBV12-3/TRBV12-4,TRBD1,CASSLADRKSSYEQYF,TGTGCCAGCAGTTTGGCGGACAGGAAGAGCTCCTACGAGCAGTACTTC
-,TRBJ1-5,TRBV28,-,CAGGISNQPQHF,TGTGCAGGGGGGATAAGCAATCAGCCCCAGCATTTT
-,TRBJ1-1,TRBV7-6,-,CASSRTTENTEAFF,TGTGCCAGCAGCCGGACGACAGAGAACACTGAAGCTTTCTTT
-,TRBJ2-7,TRBV7-9,TRBD1,CASSSRPLIDRGTSYEQYF,TGTGCCAGCAGCTCGCGCCCGCTAATTGACAGGGGAACGTCCTACGAGCAGTACTTC
few,TRBJ2-3,TRBV5-1,-,CASSAGDPPDTQYF,TGCGCCAGCAGCGCAGGTGACCCGCCAGATACGCAGTATTTT
few,TRBJ2-1,TRBV20-1,-,CSARDPLSGPNEQFF,TGCAGTGCTAGAGATCCCCTGTCGGGGCCCAATGAGCAGTTCTTC
many,TRBJ2-7,TRBV4-3,-,CASSQDRSYEQYF,TGCGCCAGCAGCCAAGATCGGTCCTACGAGCAGTACTTC
few,TRBJ2-7,TRBV4-1,TRBD1,CASSQTDRGRYEQYF,TGCGCCAGCAGCCAAACGGACAGGGGGAGGTACGAGCAGTACTTC
-,TRBJ1-1,TRBV25-1,TRBD1,CASAWDSPNTEAFF,TGTGCCAGCGCATGGGACAGCCCCAACACTGAAGCTTTCTTT
-,TRBJ2-5,TRBV20-1,-,CSGQEETQYF,TGCAGTGGTCAGGAGGAGACCCAGTACTTC
-,TRBJ1-1,TRBV3-1,-,CASSQGGVGGTGAFF,TGTGCCAGCAGCCAGGGGGGAGTTGGGGGCACTGGAGCTTTCTTT
once,TRBJ2-6,TRBV29-1,TRBD1,CSVTGGSGANVLTF,TGCAGCGTTACAGGGGGCTCTGGGGCCAACGTCCTGACTTTC
-,TRBJ1-1,TRBV5-1,-,CASSLARASTEAFF,TGCGCCAGCAGCTTGGCCAGGGCGAGCACTGAAGCTTTCTTT
-,TRBJ2-6,TRBV7-9,-,CASSLETGNVLTF,TGTGCCAGCAGCTTAGAAACAGGGAACGTCCTGACTTTC
few,TRBJ1-2,TRBV20-1,TRBD1,CSAPPVPGQGAEGGYTF,TGCAGTGCTCCTCCAGTCCCGGGACAGGGGGCGGAGGGTGGCTACACCTTC
many,TRBJ1-1,TRBV4-3,TRBD1,CASSHTGKRQGEKNTEAFF,TGCGCCAGCAGCCACACCGGGAAGAGACAGGGGGAGAAGAACACTGAAGCTTTCTTT
many,TRBJ1-1,TRBV20-1,TRBD1,CSARGQGDTEAFF,TGCAGTGCTAGAGGACAGGGGGACACTGAAGCTTTCTTT
-,TRBJ2-2,TRBV20-1,-,CSAHRVRQGTGELFF,TGCAGTGCCCATAGGGTGCGGCAGGGCACCGGGGAGCTGTTTTTT
few,TRBJ2-1,TRBV29-1,-,CSFGGGAFRNEQFF,TGCAGCTTTGGGGGGGGGGCTTTTAGGAATGAGCAGTTCTTC
-,TRBJ2-3,TRBV20-1,TRBD1,CSARPGQGPDTQYF,TGCAGTGCTAGACCGGGACAGGGCCCAGATACGCAGTATTTT
-,TRBJ1-1,TRBV4-3,-,CASSQDRAGWAFF,TGCGCCAGCAGCCAAGATCGGGCAGGGTGGGCTTTCTTT
-,TRBJ2-5,TRBV6-2/TRBV6-3,TRBD1,CASSYGTVRQETQYF,TGTGCCAGCAGTTACGGGACAGTCCGGCAAGAGACCCAGTACTTC
-,TRBJ1-2,TRBV7-9,-,CASSLVATDYGYTF,TGTGCCAGCAGCCTAGTAGCGACGGACTATGGCTACACCTTC
few,TRBJ2-1,TRBV15,TRBD2,CATSTLAGGRRSYNEQFF,TGTGCCACCAGCACCCTAGCGGGGGGGCGTCGGAGTTACAATGAGCAGTTCTTC
many,TRBJ2-4,TRBV20-1,-,CSARGEQGGKNIQYF,TGCAGTGCTAGAGGGGAACAGGGAGGGAAAAACATTCAGTACTTC